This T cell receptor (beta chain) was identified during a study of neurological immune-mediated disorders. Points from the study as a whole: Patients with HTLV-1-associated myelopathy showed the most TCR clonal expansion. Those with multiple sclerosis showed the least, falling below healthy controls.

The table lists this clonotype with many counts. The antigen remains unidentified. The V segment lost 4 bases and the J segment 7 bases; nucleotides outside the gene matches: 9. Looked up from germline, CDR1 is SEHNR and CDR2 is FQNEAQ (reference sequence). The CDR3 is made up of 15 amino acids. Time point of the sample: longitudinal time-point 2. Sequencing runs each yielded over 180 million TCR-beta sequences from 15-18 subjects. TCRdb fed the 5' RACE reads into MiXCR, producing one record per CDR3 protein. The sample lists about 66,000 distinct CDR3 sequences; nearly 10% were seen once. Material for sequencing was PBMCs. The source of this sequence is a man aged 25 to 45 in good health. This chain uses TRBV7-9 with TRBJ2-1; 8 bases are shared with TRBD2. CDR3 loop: CASSSISGSGNEQFF. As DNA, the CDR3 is TGTGCCAGCAGCTCGATAAGCGGGAGCGGTAATGAGCAGTTCTTC.